The source of this TCR beta chain is a study of vaccination and CD4 T cells after COVID-19. Across the whole study: From HCoV-229E, HCoV-OC43, HCoV-NL63 and SARS-CoV-2, overlapping spike peptides were used to stimulate the cells.

The CDR3 spans 13 residues. CDR1 is SNHLY and CDR2 is FYNNEI in the germline V gene. V lost 7 bases and J 4 bases, leaving 13 bases between the germline ends. About this clonotype itself: The antigen remains undetermined.

Treatment indicated: roughly 10-day PBMC culture with coronavirus spike peptide pools or control peptides (ViraFEST assay). With the Oncomine TCR Beta short-read assay, DNA from cultured CD4+ T cells was sequenced. TCRdb used MiXCR to reprocess the PCR reads, holding one entry per CDR3 protein. This table has about 4,400 distinct CDR3 sequences, roughly a fifth appearing once. The chain recombines TRBV2 with TRBJ1-2; tentatively, D is TRBD1 (6 bases). This clonotype was sampled from a human donor who had recovered from COVID-19. The material sequenced was CD4+ T cells from blood, cultured in vitro. The CDR3 is CASIIRTAYGYTF. The CDR3 DNA is TGTGCCAGCATTATTCGGACAGCCTATGGCTACACCTTC.